A single sample is the source of the 27 T cell receptor beta chains below, sequenced in a study of blood T cells in healthy people across ages. With a J-beta primer mix and a sample-barcoded 5' primer, a second PCR ran about 7 to 11 cycles. TCRdb used MiXCR to reprocess the 5' RACE reads, holding one entry per CDR3 protein. The table has hundreds of thousands of distinct CDR3 sequences, around 49% seen once. The sequencing sample was made of blood. The receptors stem from a woman aged 55-75 years in good health.

The gene calls are TRBV5-1 and TRBJ2-7; 10 bases line up with TRBD1. The trim removed 1 base at V and 2 bases at J, leaving 6 bases unmatched. CDR3 size: 16 residues. Germline assignment: CDR1 SGHRS and CDR2 YFSETQ. The CDR3 region has the DNA TGCGCCAGCAGCTTGATCGGGACAGGGGACCCCTACGAGCAGTACTTC. This codes for CASSLIGTGDPYEQYF.

The V and J genes are TRBV27 and TRBJ2-2; D is undetermined. V lost 3 bases and J 8 bases, leaving 7 bases between the germline ends. CDR1 MNHEY and CDR2 SMNVEV come from the germline V gene (reference sequence). This CDR3 comprises 12 residues. The CDR3 sequence is CASSFLLGELFF. The DNA for the CDR3 is TGTGCCAGCAGTTTCCTCCTAGGGGAGCTGTTTTTT.

This rearrangement joins TRBV7-9 to TRBJ1-3; 9 bases align to TRBD1. V lost 2 bases and J lost 2; bases outside the gene matches: 4. CDR3 length: 16 amino acids. The germline CDR1 and CDR2 sequences are SEHNR and FQNEAQ (reference sequence). DNA for the CDR3: TGTGCCAGCAGCTTAAAAGGGACAGGGCCTGGAAACACCATATATTTT. Translating it yields CASSLKGTGPGNTIYF.

This clonotype showed up just a few times. The rearrangement joins TRBV6-2 or TRBV6-3 to TRBJ2-6, with 8 bases lining up with TRBD1. The ends lost 0 bases at V and 2 bases at J; junction bases unmatched: 9. The CDR3 sequence is 19 residues long. CDR1 MNHEY and CDR2 SVGEGT come from the germline V gene. In DNA, the CDR3 is TGTGCCAGCAGTTACTCGAGCCTTGCAGGGGGCGCTGGGGCCAACGTCCTGACTTTC. Its translation: CASSYSSLAGGAGANVLTF.

At least ten counts were recorded for this clonotype. This chain connects TRBV24-1 to TRBJ2-1; TRBD2 aligns across 9 bases. The junction had 8 bases not matched to a gene; V was cut back by 4 bases and J by 5 bases. The germline CDR1 and CDR2 sequences are KGHDR and SFDVKD. This CDR3 region has 16 residues. CDR3 DNA sequence: TGTGCCACCAGTGACGCAGCGGGAGGCCCTCACAATGAGCAGTTCTTC. This translates into CATSDAAGGPHNEQFF.

This clonotype was counted between two and nine times. The chain joins TRBV12-3 or TRBV12-4 to TRBJ1-6, with TRBD1 matching over 8 bases. The CDR3 runs to 15 residues. The V segment lost 3 bases and the J segment 8 bases; nucleotides outside the gene matches: 6. The CDR3 reads CASSFSGTGHSPLHF. CDR3 sequence (DNA): TGTGCCAGCAGTTTTTCCGGGACAGGTCATTCACCCCTCCACTTT.

The sample holds many counts of this clonotype. The V gene is TRBV10-3, the J gene TRBJ2-5; D may be TRBD1 (6 bases). Between the trimmed V and J ends, which lost 2 bases and 5 bases, there was a span of 12 bases. This CDR3 has 14 residues. CDR1 ENHRY and CDR2 SYGVKD come from the germline V gene. The CDR3 DNA reads as TGTGCCATCAGTGAGAAACAGGGCTCGGAGACCCAGTACTTC. Translating gives CAISEKQGSETQYF.

The V call is TRBV7-2, the J call TRBJ2-7; TRBD1 matches 8 bases. Unmatched junction bases numbered 10, after V lost 9 bases and J lost 0 bases. This CDR3 spans 15 amino acids. From germline, CDR1 is SGHTA and CDR2 FQGNSA. The CDR3: CASSNPGQVSYEQYF. CDR3 nucleotides: TGTGCCAGTAGTAATCCGGGACAGGTCTCCTACGAGCAGTACTTC. The entire variable domain, with the rest obtained from reference TRBV7-2 and TRBJ2-7, is as follows: GAGVSQSPSNKVTEKGKDVELRCDPISGHTALYWYRQSLGQGLEFLIYFQGNSAPDKSGLPSDRFSAERTGGSVSTLTIQRTQQEDSAVYLCASSNPGQVSYEQYFGPGTRLTVT.

This clonotype turned up a few times. This rearrangement joins TRBV6-2 or TRBV6-3 to TRBJ2-4; D gene uncertain. The germline V and J ends were trimmed by 2 bases and 0 bases, with 5 bases remaining between them. This CDR3 has 14 residues. CDR1 is MNHEY and CDR2 is SVGEGT in the germline V gene. In DNA, the CDR3 is TGTGCCAGCAGTTACCAGTTAGCCAAAAACATTCAGTACTTC. Translation gives CASSYQLAKNIQYF.

This clonotype occurred a few times. The chain links TRBV11-3 to TRBJ2-1; no clear D. Trimming removed 1 base at V and 7 bases at J, with 8 bases between. CDR1 and CDR2 (germline): SGHNT, YENEEA. The CDR3 contains 13 residues. In DNA form, the CDR3 reads TGTGCCAGCAGCTTAGCTCTATCTAATGAGCAGTTCTTC. Its protein product is CASSLALSNEQFF. Combining the CDR3 with reference TRBV11-3 and TRBJ2-1 gives the whole variable domain EAGVVQSPRYKIIEKKQPVAFWCNPISGHNTLYWYLQNLGQGPELLIRYENEEAVDDSQLPKDRFSAERLKGVDSTLKIQPAELGDSAVYLCASSLALSNEQFFGPGTRLTVL.

V gene TRBV7-3 combines with J gene TRBJ2-5; the D call may be TRBD1 or TRBD2 (5 bases each). The J call may be in error: the DNA end matches TRBJ2-7 better. The CDR3 runs 13 residues. In germline, CDR1 is SGHTA, CDR2 FQGTGA. The DNA of the CDR3 is TGTGCCAGCAGCTTAAACCAGGGACACGAGCAGTACTTC. Translated, it gives CASSLNQGHEQYF.

The chain employs TRBV18 and TRBJ2-1, with D perhaps TRBD1 or TRBD2 (5 bases each). This CDR3 comprises 14 residues. Trimming pared 4 bases from V and 2 bases from J, leaving 9 bases between. Germline V gene sequence: CDR1 KGHSH, CDR2 LQKENI. CDR3 residues: CASSRDGTYNEQFF. For the CDR3, the DNA is TGTGCCAGCTCACGGGACGGGACCTACAATGAGCAGTTCTTC.

V usage is TRBV30 and J usage is TRBJ2-1; 9 nucleotides align to TRBD2. CDR1 and CDR2 (germline): GTSNPN, SVGIG (reference sequence). CDR3 size: 17 residues. With V trimmed by 0 bases and J by 6 bases, 12 bases remained unmatched. The CDR3 region has the DNA TGTGCCTGGAGTGTATTGGCTAGCGGGACGGGGTTCAATGAGCAGTTCTTC. As protein: CAWSVLASGTGFNEQFF.

This clonotype was seen more than once but under ten times. V and J are TRBV9 and TRBJ2-1; D is possibly TRBD1 (6 bases). Trimming took off 4 bases at V and 0 bases at J, with 17 bases between the two ends. This CDR3 is built from 17 residues. Germline lookup yields CDR1 SGDLS and CDR2 YYNGEE. The CDR3 loop reads CASSPRKDRSSYNEQFF. Written as DNA, the CDR3 is TGTGCCAGCAGCCCTCGCAAGGACAGAAGCTCCTACAATGAGCAGTTCTTC.

CDR3 sequence reads: CASSPTSGTISYEQYF. The CDR3, as DNA: TGTGCCAGCAGCCCCACATCCGGGACTATCTCCTACGAGCAGTACTTC. The chain couples TRBV9 to TRBJ2-7; 7 nucleotides align to TRBD2. The CDR3 contains 16 residues. Losses at the gene ends were 4 bases for V and 0 bases for J; bases not matched to a gene: 10. Germline values: CDR1 SGDLS, CDR2 YYNGEE.

V and J are TRBV24-1 and TRBJ2-1, with a weak D call TRBD2 (6 bases). This CDR3 has 16 residues. The V end was cut by 2 bases, the J end by 5 bases, with 15 bases between. The V gene's germline CDR1 is KGHDR and CDR2 SFDVKD. In DNA form, the CDR3 reads TGTGCCACCAGTGATTCGAGCGGGCTAAAAAACAATGAGCAGTTCTTC. Translating it yields CATSDSSGLKNNEQFF.

The chain carries TRBV3-1 and TRBJ1-6; no definite D call. CDR3 length: 14 residues. Germline CDR1 reads LGHDT; CDR2 reads YNNKEL (reference sequence). V gave up 1 base and J gave up 13 bases, with 14 bases separating them. For the CDR3, the DNA is TGTGCCAGCAGCCAAGTTCCCCACGCAACTCCCCTCCACTTT. Its translation is CASSQVPHATPLHF. Full variable domain (outside the CDR3, taken from reference TRBV3-1 and TRBJ1-6): DTAVSQTPKYLVTQMGNDKSIKCEQNLGHDTMYWYKQDSKKFLKIMFSYNNKELIINETVPNRFSPKSPDKAHLNLHINSLELGDSAVYFCASSQVPHATPLHFGNGTRLTVT.

The chain uses TRBV7-2 and TRBJ2-7; D unresolved. The DNA end is more similar to TRBJ2-1, so the J call may be wrong. Germline assignment: CDR1 SGHTA and CDR2 FQGNSA. This CDR3 comprises 14 residues. The DNA of the CDR3 is TGTGCCAGTAAGGGATCCTCGAAATACAATGAGCAGTTCTTC. Encoded protein: CASKGSSKYNEQFF.

The chain is built from TRBV5-6 and TRBJ2-5, with 7 positions matching TRBD1. The length of the CDR3 is 14 residues. After removal of 5 bases from V and 1 base from J, the junction contained 5 bases not matched to a gene. CDR1 SGHDT and CDR2 YYEEEE come from the germline V gene. This CDR3 reads CASRDDRAQETQYF. The CDR3, as DNA: TGTGCCAGCAGAGACGACAGGGCCCAAGAGACCCAGTACTTC.

The V and J genes are TRBV20-1 and TRBJ2-3; 14 bases map to TRBD2. There are 16 residues in the CDR3. Germline CDR1 and CDR2: DFQATT and SNEGSKA (reference sequence). Written as DNA, the CDR3 is TGCAGCGCCGGACTGGGACTAGCGGGAGCCAAAGATACGCAGTATTTT. It yields the protein CSAGLGLAGAKDTQYF.

The V gene is TRBV6-5, the J gene TRBJ1-2; possibly TRBD1 for D (5 bases). This CDR3 is built from 12 residues. Germline CDR1 and CDR2: MNHEY and SVGAGI. V lost 8 bases and J lost 8, with 15 bases in between. The CDR3 DNA sequence: TGTGCCAGCGGGAGCAGGGCGCACGGCTACACCTTC. Protein: CASGSRAHGYTF.

This clonotype showed up just once. Possible read error: a much larger clone is one base away. In DNA, the CDR3 is TGTGCCAGCAGCTTATGCACTAGCGGGGGGAATGAGCAGTACTTC. This translates into CASSLCTSGGNEQYF. This rearrangement joins TRBV7-2 to TRBJ2-7, with 12 nucleotides matching TRBD2. The V segment lost 2 bases and the J segment 7 bases; nucleotides outside the gene matches: 6. The CDR3 extends over 15 amino acids. The germline V gene has CDR1 SGHTA and CDR2 FQGNSA.

There are many counts of this clonotype. This chain connects TRBV5-1 to TRBJ2-3; no definite D call. V dropped 0 bases and J dropped 3 bases, with 14 bases sitting between them. Germline V gene sequence: CDR1 SGHRS, CDR2 YFSETQ. This CDR3 has 16 residues. This CDR3 is CASSLVPDLRTDTQYF. CDR3 nucleotides: TGCGCCAGCAGCTTGGTGCCGGATCTAAGGACAGATACGCAGTATTTT.

This clonotype has a count of ten or more. V and J are TRBV29-1 and TRBJ1-2; 7 bases line up with TRBD1. Trimming cost V 8 bases and J 2 bases; bases outside gene matches: 8. The CDR3 loop spans 13 amino acids. CDR1 SQVTM and CDR2 ANQGSEA come from the germline V gene. CDR3 loop: CSYKAGGNYGYTF. The CDR3 DNA is TGCAGCTACAAGGCAGGGGGGAACTATGGCTACACCTTC.

The chain carries TRBV9 and TRBJ2-5, with D possibly matching TRBD1 (6 bases). The CDR3 has 17 amino acids. V shed 0 bases and J shed 11 bases, with 26 bases lying between them. Germline-derived CDR1 and CDR2 are SGDLS and YYNGEE. CDR3 sequence reads: CASSVGSGYLPGDEQYF. The CDR3 DNA reads as TGTGCCAGCAGCGTAGGATCGGGATATCTCCCAGGGGATGAGCAGTACTTC.

The table lists this clonotype with a few counts. The rearrangement links TRBV12-3 or TRBV12-4 to TRBJ1-6, with a possible D match to TRBD1 (5 bases). CDR3 length: 16 amino acids. The germline V and J ends were trimmed by 5 bases and 0 bases, with 11 bases remaining between them. CDR3 DNA sequence: TGTGCCAGCAGTCGGACAATCAGCTCCTATAATTCACCCCTCCACTTT. Amino acids: CASSRTISSYNSPLHF.

The chain recombines TRBV15 with TRBJ2-4; no reliable D call. The DNA end is more similar to TRBJ2-7, so the J call may be wrong. Germline V gives CDR1 LNHNV, CDR2 YYDKDF (reference sequence). The CDR3 totals 14 residues. CDR3: CATSSSRPFYEQYF. The CDR3 nucleotides are TGTGCCACCAGCAGTAGCAGGCCCTTCTACGAGCAGTACTTC.